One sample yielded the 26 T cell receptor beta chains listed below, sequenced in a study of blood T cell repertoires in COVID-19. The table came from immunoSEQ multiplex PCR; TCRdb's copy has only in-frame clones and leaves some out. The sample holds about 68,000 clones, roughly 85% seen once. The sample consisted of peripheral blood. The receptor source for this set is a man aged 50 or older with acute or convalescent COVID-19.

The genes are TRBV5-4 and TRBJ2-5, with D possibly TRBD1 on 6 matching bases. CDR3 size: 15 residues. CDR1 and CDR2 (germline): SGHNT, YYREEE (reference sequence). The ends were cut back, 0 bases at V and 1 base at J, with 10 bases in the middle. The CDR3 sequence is CASSLDRESQETQYF. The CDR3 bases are TGTGCCAGCAGCTTGGACAGGGAGAGCCAAGAGACCCAGTACTTC. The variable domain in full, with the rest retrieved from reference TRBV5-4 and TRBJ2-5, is ETGVTQSPTHLIKTRGQQVTLRCSSQSGHNTVSWYQQALGQGPQFIFQYYREEENGRGNFPPRFSGLQFPNYSSELNVNALELDDSALYLCASSLDRESQETQYFGPGTRLLVL.

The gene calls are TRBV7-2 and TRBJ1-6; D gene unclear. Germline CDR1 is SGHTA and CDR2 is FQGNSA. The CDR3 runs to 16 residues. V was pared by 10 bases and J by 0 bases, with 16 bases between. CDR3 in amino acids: CAIQRGLSSYNSPLHF. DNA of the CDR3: TGTGCCATCCAGAGAGGCCTGAGCTCCTATAATTCACCCCTCCACTTT.

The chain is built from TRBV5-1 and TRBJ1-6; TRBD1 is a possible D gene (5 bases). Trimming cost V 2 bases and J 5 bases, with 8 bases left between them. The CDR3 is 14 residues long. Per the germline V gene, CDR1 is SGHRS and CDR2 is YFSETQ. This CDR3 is CASSFDSNNSPLHF. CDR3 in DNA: TGCGCCAGCAGCTTCGACAGTAATAATTCACCCCTCCACTTT.

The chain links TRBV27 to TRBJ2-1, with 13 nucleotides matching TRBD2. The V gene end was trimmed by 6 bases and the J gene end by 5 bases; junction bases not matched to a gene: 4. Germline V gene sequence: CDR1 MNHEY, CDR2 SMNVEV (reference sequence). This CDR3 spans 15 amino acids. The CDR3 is CASRSGTSGDNEQFF. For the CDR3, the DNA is TGTGCCAGCAGATCCGGGACTAGCGGGGACAATGAGCAGTTCTTC.

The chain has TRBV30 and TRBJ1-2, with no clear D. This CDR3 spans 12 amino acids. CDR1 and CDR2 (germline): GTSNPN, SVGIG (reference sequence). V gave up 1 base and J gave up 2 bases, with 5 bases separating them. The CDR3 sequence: CAWSDRNYGYTF. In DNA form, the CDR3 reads TGTGCCTGGAGTGATAGAAACTATGGCTACACCTTC.

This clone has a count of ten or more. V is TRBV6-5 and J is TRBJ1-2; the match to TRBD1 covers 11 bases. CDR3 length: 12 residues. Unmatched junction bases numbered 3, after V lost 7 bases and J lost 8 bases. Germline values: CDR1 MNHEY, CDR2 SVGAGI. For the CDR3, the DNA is TGTGCCAGCAATGGACAGGGGGCAGGCTACACCTTC. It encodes CASNGQGAGYTF.

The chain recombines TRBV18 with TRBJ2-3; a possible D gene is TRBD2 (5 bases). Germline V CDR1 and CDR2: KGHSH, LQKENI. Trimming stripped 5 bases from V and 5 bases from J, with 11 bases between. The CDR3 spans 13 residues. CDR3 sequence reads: CASSTGDRDTQYF. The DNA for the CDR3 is TGTGCCAGCTCAACCGGGGATAGAGATACGCAGTATTTT.

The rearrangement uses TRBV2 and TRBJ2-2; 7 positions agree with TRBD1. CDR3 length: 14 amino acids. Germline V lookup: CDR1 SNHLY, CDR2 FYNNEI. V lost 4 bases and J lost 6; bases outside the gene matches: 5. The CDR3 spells CASSVNRGSGELFF. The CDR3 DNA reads TGTGCCAGCAGTGTCAACAGGGGTTCCGGGGAGCTGTTTTTT.

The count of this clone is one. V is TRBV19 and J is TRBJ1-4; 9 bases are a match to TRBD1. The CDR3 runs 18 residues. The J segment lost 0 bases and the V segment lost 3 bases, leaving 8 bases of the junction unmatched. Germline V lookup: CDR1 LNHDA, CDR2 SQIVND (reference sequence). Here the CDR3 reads CASSIAGTGFTTNEKLFF. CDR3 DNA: TGTGCCAGTAGTATTGCCGGGACAGGGTTCACAACTAATGAAAAACTGTTTTTT.

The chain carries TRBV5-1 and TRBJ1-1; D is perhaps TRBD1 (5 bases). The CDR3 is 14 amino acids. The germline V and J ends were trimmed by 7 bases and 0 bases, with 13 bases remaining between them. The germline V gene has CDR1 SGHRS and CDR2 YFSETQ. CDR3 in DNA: TGCGCCAGCCATTTGGACACCTTGAACACTGAAGCTTTCTTT. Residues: CASHLDTLNTEAFF.

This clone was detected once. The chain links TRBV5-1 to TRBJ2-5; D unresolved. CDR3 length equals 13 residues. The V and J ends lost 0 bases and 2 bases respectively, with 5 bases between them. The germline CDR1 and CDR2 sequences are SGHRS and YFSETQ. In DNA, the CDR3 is TGCGCCAGCAGCTTGGACAGTCAAGAGACCCAGTACTTC. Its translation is CASSLDSQETQYF. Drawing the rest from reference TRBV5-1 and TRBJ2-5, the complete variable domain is KAGVTQTPRYLIKTRGQQVTLSCSPISGHRSVSWYQQTPGQGLQFLFEYFSETQRNKGNFPGRFSGRQFSNSRSEMNVSTLELGDSALYLCASSLDSQETQYFGPGTRLLVL.

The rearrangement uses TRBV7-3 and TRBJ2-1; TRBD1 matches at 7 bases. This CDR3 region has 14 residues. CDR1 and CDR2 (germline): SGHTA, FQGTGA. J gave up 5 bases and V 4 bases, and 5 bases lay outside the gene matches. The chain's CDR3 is CASSSDRLDNEQFF. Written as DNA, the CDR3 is TGTGCCAGCAGCTCGGACAGGCTTGACAATGAGCAGTTCTTC.

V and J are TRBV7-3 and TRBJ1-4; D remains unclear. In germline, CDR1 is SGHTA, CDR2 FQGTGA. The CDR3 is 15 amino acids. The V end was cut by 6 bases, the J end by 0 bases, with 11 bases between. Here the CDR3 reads CASRLDGATNEKLFF. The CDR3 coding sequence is TGTGCCAGCAGGTTAGACGGAGCAACTAATGAAAAACTGTTTTTT.

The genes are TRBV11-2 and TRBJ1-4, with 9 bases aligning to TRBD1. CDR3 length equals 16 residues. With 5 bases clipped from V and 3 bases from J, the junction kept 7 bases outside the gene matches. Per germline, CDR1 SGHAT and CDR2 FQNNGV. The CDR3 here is CASSKGTGTANEKLFF. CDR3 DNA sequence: TGTGCCAGCAGCAAGGGGACAGGGACAGCTAATGAAAAACTGTTTTTT.

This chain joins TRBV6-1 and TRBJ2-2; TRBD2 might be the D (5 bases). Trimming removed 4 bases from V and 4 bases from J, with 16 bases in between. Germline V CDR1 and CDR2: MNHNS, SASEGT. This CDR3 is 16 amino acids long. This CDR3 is CASSAVLGVGTGELFF. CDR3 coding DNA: TGTGCCAGCAGTGCGGTGCTCGGGGTCGGCACCGGGGAGCTGTTTTTT.

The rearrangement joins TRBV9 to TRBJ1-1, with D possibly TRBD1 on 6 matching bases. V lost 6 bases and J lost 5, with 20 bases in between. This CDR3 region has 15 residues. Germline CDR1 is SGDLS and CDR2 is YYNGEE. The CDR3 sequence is CASNPVQGRATEAFF. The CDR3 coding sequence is TGTGCCAGCAACCCCGTCCAGGGGCGGGCGACTGAAGCTTTCTTT.

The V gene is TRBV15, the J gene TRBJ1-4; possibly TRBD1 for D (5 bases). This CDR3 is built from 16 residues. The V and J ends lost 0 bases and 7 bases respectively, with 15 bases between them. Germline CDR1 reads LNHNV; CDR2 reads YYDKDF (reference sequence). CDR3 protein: CATSRDLGREGEKLFF. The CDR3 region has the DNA TGTGCCACCAGCAGAGATCTTGGCAGGGAAGGTGAAAAACTGTTTTTT.

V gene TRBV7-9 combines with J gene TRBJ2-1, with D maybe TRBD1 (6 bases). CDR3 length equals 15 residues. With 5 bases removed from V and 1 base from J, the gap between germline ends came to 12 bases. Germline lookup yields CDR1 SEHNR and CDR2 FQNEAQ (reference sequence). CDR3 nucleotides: TGTGCCAGCAGCCCACAGGGAAAATCCTACAATGAGCAGTTCTTC. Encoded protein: CASSPQGKSYNEQFF. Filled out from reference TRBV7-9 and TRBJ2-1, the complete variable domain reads DTGVSQNPRHKITKRGQNVTFRCDPISEHNRLYWYRQTLGQGPEFLTYFQNEAQLEKSRLLSDRFSAERPKGSFSTLEIQRTEQGDSAMYLCASSPQGKSYNEQFFGPGTRLTVL.

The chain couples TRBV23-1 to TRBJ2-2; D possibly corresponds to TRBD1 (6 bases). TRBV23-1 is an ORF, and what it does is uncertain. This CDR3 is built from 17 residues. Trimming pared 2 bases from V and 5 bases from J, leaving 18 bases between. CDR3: CASSQRDKGLRTGELFF. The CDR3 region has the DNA TGCGCCAGCAGTCAACGGGACAAGGGGCTGAGGACCGGGGAGCTGTTTTTT.

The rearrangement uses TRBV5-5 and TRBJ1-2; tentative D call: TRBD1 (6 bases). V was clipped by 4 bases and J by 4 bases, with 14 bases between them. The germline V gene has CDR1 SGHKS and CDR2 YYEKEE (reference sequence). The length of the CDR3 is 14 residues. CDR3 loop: CASSVTGFPYGYTF. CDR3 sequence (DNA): TGTGCCAGCAGCGTAACAGGGTTTCCCTATGGCTACACCTTC.

CDR3: CASSLDRYEQYF. As DNA, the CDR3 is TGTGCCAGCAGCTTGGACAGATACGAGCAGTACTTC. This chain links TRBV5-6 with TRBJ2-7, with unresolved D. V lost 0 bases, J lost 4 bases, and 5 bases lay in between. The CDR3 runs 12 residues. Germline V gene data show CDR1 as SGHDT and CDR2 as YYEEEE.

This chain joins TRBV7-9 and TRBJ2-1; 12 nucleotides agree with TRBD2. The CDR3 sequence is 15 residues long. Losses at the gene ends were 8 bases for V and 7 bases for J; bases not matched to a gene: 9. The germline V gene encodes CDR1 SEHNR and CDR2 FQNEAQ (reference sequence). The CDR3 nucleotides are TGTGCCAGCGCCGATCGACTAGCGGGGGTAAATGAGCAGTTCTTC. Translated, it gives CASADRLAGVNEQFF.

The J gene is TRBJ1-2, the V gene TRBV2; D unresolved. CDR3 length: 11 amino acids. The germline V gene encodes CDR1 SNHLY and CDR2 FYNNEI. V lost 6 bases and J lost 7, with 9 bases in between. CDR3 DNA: TGTGCCAGCAGGTCTGCGGGTGGCTACACCTTC. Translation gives CASRSAGGYTF.

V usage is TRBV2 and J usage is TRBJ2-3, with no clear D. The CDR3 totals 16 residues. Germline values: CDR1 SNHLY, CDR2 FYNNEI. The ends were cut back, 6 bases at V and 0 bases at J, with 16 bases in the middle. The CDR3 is CASSANRPSSTDTQYF. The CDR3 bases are TGTGCCAGCAGCGCTAACAGACCTTCTAGCACAGATACGCAGTATTTT.

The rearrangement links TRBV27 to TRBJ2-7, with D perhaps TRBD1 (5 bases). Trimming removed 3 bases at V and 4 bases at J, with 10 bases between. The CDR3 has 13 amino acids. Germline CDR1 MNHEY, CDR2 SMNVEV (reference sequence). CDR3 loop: CASSFDRHYEQYF. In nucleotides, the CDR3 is TGTGCCAGCAGTTTCGACAGACATTACGAGCAGTACTTC.

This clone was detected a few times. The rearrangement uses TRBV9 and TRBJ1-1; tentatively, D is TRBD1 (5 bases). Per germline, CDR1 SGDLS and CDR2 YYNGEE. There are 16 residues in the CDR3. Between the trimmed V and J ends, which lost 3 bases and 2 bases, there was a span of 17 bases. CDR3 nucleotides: TGTGCCAGCAGCGGCTCCCCAGGGTTTGGAAACACTGAAGCTTTCTTT. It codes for CASSGSPGFGNTEAFF.